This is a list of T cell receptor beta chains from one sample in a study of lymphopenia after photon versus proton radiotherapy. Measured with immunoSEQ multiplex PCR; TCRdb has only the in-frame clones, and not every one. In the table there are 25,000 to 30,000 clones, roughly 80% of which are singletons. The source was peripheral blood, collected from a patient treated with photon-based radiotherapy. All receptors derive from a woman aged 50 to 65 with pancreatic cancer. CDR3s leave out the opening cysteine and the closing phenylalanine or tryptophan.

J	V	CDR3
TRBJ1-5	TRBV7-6	ASSPLTGTDQPQH
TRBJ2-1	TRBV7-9	ASSLGSSGVNEQF
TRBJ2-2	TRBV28	ASSLGQLTGELF
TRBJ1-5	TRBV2	ASSSTGDQPQH
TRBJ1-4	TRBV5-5	ASSTGQGGEKLF
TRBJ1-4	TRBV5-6	ASSSGTGNEKLF
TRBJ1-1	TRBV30	AWSVGAAREAS
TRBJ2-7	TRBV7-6	ASSLGQDASEQY
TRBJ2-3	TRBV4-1	ASSQGLGLGTDTQY
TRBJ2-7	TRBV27	ASSLRSGWLYEQY
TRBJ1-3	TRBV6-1	ASSEAGPYTGNTIY
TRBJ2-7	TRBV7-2	ASSPGVGAYEQY
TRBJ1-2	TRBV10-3	AIAVGEDYGYT
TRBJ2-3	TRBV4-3	ASSQGDLLKDTQY
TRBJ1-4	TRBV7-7	ASSLTGARGEKLF
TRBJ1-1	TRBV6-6	ASSWGIPTVNTEAF
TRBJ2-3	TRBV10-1	ASSEGRETIDTQY
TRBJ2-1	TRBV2	ASSRWGASYNEQF
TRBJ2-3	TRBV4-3	ASSLAGQAPDTQY
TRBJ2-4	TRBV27	ASRPTGGNIQY
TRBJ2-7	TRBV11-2	ASSQVVGASYEQY
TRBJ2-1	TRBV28	ASRVVGVATYNEQF
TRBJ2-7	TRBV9	ASSVGTGGPYEQY